The TCR beta chain described here comes from a study of T cell repertoires in cytomegalovirus infection. TCRdb re-analysed the reads in MiXCR, keeping a single row per CDR3 protein. Of nearly 70,000 distinct CDR3 sequences in the sample, 20% to 25% are singletons; the top ten hold 79%. The sample holds many counts of this clonotype. Antigen specificity is unknown. The sequence was collected from a human donor in good health (CMV status not recorded). Some clones in this sample may be carry-over from other donors' samples. The sequenced material came from PBMCs, sequenced either directly or after in vitro stimulation (not recorded which).

The CDR3 DNA sequence: TGTGCCAGCAGCTTAGCGATAGAAGAAGAGACCCAGTACTTC. Its translation is CASSLAIEEETQYF. The rearrangement joins TRBV7-9 to TRBJ2-5, with no clear D. The CDR3 spans 14 residues. Germline V gene sequence: CDR1 SEHNR, CDR2 FQNEAQ (reference sequence). The V end was cut by 0 bases, the J end by 3 bases, with 8 bases between.